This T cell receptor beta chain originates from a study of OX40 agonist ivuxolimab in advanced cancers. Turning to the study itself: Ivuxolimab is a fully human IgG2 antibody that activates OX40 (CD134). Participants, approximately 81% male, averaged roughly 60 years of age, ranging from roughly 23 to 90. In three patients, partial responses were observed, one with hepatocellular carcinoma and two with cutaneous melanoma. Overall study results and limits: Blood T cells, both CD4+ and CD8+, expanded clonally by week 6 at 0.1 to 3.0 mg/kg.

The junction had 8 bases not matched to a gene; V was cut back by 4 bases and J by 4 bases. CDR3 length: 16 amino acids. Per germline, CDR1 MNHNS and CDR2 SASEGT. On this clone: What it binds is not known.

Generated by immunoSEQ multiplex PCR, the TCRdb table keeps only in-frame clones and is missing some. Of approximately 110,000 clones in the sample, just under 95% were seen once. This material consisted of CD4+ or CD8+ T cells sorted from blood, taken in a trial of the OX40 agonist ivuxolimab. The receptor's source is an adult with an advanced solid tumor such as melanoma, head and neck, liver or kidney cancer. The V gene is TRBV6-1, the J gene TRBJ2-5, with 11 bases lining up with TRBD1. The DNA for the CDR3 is TGTGCCAGCAGTGTATCCGGGACAGGGGGAGGAGAGACCCAGTACTTC. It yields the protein CASSVSGTGGGETQYF.